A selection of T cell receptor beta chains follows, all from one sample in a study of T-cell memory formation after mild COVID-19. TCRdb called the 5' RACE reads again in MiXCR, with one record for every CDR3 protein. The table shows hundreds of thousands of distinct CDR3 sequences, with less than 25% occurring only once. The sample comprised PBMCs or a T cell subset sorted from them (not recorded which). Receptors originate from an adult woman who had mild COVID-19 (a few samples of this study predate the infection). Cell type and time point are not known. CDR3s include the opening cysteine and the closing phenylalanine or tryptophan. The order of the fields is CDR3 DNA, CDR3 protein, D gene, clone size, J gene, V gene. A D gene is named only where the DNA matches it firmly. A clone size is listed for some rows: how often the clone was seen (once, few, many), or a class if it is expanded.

DNA: TGTGCCAGCAGCGTAGAGGACGGGAGGGTCGACGAGCAGTACTTC
CDR3: CASSVEDGRVDEQYF
D: TRBD2
size: .
J: TRBJ2-7
V: TRBV9

DNA: TGTGCCAGCAGCTTAGAGGGACTAGCGGGAGTCACAGATACGCAGTATTTT
CDR3: CASSLEGLAGVTDTQYF
D: TRBD2
size: few
J: TRBJ2-3
V: TRBV11-3

DNA: TGTGCCAGCAGTTACTCGGGGGAGGGTGGCTACACCTTC
CDR3: CASSYSGEGGYTF
D: .
size: many
J: TRBJ1-2
V: TRBV6-5

DNA: TGTGCCAGCGTGGGACTAGCGGGAGGCACCGGGGAGCTGTTTTTT
CDR3: CASVGLAGGTGELFF
D: TRBD2
size: few
J: TRBJ2-2
V: TRBV6-1

DNA: TGTGCCAGCAGCTTATACAGGGCGGATAGTCTCTCAGGACATTCACCCCTCCACTTT
CDR3: CASSLYRADSLSGHSPLHF
D: .
size: .
J: TRBJ1-6
V: TRBV9

DNA: TGTGCCTGGAGCGTCTCAGGGATCACTGAAGCTTTCTTT
CDR3: CAWSVSGITEAFF
D: .
size: once
J: TRBJ1-1
V: TRBV30

DNA: TGTGCCAGCTCACTTGACAGATCCAAAAACATTCAGTACTTC
CDR3: CASSLDRSKNIQYF
D: .
size: many
J: TRBJ2-4
V: TRBV18

DNA: TGTGCCAGCAGCCATCCCGAGGGGGGCTACCTCCACTTT
CDR3: CASSHPEGGYLHF
D: .
size: few
J: TRBJ1-6
V: TRBV12-3/TRBV12-4

DNA: TGTGCCAGCAGTCTACTGGCGGGGTTGAACACTGAAGCTTTCTTT
CDR3: CASSLLAGLNTEAFF
D: .
size: .
J: TRBJ1-1
V: TRBV12-3/TRBV12-4

DNA: TGTGCCAGCAGTGCAGGACAGGGCCAAGAGACCCAGTACTTC
CDR3: CASSAGQGQETQYF
D: TRBD1
size: .
J: TRBJ2-5
V: TRBV2

DNA: TGTGCTAGTGGTTCTGTGACGGGCGGAAAACTGTTTTTT
CDR3: CASGSVTGGKLFF
D: .
size: .
J: TRBJ1-4
V: TRBV12-5

DNA: TGTGCCAGCACCCATGGGGGCTCCCTGGGAGATACGCAGTATTTT
CDR3: CASTHGGSLGDTQYF
D: .
size: .
J: TRBJ2-3
V: TRBV7-8

DNA: TGCGCCAGCACCCGGGGAGACACCGGGGAGCTGTTTTTT
CDR3: CASTRGDTGELFF
D: .
size: few
J: TRBJ2-2
V: TRBV5-1

DNA: TGTGCCAGCAGTGGGTGGCGACAGGGGGCCAAAAACATTCAGTACTTC
CDR3: CASSGWRQGAKNIQYF
D: TRBD1
size: few
J: TRBJ2-4
V: TRBV5-5

DNA: TGTGCCAGCAGCCCAGCCGGGACTAGCGGCACAGATACGCAGTATTTT
CDR3: CASSPAGTSGTDTQYF
D: TRBD2
size: few
J: TRBJ2-3
V: TRBV7-2

DNA: TGTGCCAGCAGTTGGGGGGCAGGGGGAGTTGGAACCGGGGAGCTGTTTTTT
CDR3: CASSWGAGGVGTGELFF
D: .
size: few
J: TRBJ2-2
V: TRBV27

DNA: TGTGCCAGCAGCTTGTTTTTCGCAGGGGCTCATACGCAGTATTTT
CDR3: CASSLFFAGAHTQYF
D: .
size: few
J: TRBJ2-3
V: TRBV5-6

DNA: TGTGCCAGCTCAGCAGGGGGACTAGCGGGAGGGTCCTACGAGCAGTACTTC
CDR3: CASSAGGLAGGSYEQYF
D: TRBD2
size: .
J: TRBJ2-7
V: TRBV18

DNA: TGTGCCAGCAGTATAGGACTAGCGGGACTTAACGAGCAGTACTTC
CDR3: CASSIGLAGLNEQYF
D: TRBD2
size: few
J: TRBJ2-7
V: TRBV2

DNA: TGTGCCAGCAACCCGGGACTAGCGGGAGACGAGCAGTACTTC
CDR3: CASNPGLAGDEQYF
D: TRBD2
size: few
J: TRBJ2-7
V: TRBV6-5

DNA: TGTGCCTGGAGACGGGGAAAACGTGAGCAGTTCTTC
CDR3: CAWRRGKREQFF
D: .
size: .
J: TRBJ2-1
V: TRBV30

DNA: TGTGCCGCCTCGCTAGCAATTGAGCAGTTCTTC
CDR3: CAASLAIEQFF
D: .
size: few
J: TRBJ2-1
V: TRBV6-1

DNA: TGCGCCAGCAGCCGGGGGGGCCTAGAAACCGGGGAGCTGTTTTTT
CDR3: CASSRGGLETGELFF
D: TRBD2
size: few
J: TRBJ2-2
V: TRBV5-1

DNA: TGTGCCAGCAGTGACGGCTACACTGAAGCTTTCTTT
CDR3: CASSDGYTEAFF
D: .
size: .
J: TRBJ1-1
V: TRBV25-1

DNA: TGTGCCAGCAGTTATCGGTCCTTATACGAGCAGTACTTC
CDR3: CASSYRSLYEQYF
D: .
size: .
J: TRBJ2-7
V: TRBV6-5

DNA: TGCAGTGCTAGAGATCAGAGGACAGGGCGGGTGGATACGCAGTATTTT
CDR3: CSARDQRTGRVDTQYF
D: TRBD1
size: .
J: TRBJ2-3
V: TRBV20-1

DNA: TGTGCCAGCAGTTTAGTCGTAGACTATGGCTACACCTTC
CDR3: CASSLVVDYGYTF
D: .
size: few
J: TRBJ1-2
V: TRBV12-3/TRBV12-4

DNA: TGTGCCAGCAGGAACCCAGGGGGTGAAGCTTTCTTT
CDR3: CASRNPGGEAFF
D: TRBD1
size: .
J: TRBJ1-1
V: TRBV12-3/TRBV12-4

DNA: TGTGCCAGCAGCCAACGCGGGACAGGGCAGCAAGAGACCCAGTACTTC
CDR3: CASSQRGTGQQETQYF
D: TRBD1
size: once
J: TRBJ2-5
V: TRBV3-1

DNA: TGTGCCAGCAGCTTATCGCGGGAGAGCCGCCATGAGCAGTTCTTC
CDR3: CASSLSRESRHEQFF
D: TRBD2
size: .
J: TRBJ2-1
V: TRBV7-6

DNA: TGTGCCAGCAGCGTAGCGTTGGGGGACAGGGGAGACGGCTACACCTTC
CDR3: CASSVALGDRGDGYTF
D: TRBD1
size: few
J: TRBJ1-2
V: TRBV9

DNA: TGTGCCAGCAGCTTAGTAAGGGGTTATCGACCCTACGAGCAGTACTTC
CDR3: CASSLVRGYRPYEQYF
D: .
size: .
J: TRBJ2-7
V: TRBV7-9

DNA: TGCGCCAGCAGCCAAGATTCCAGCGGACACCCCAATGAGCAGTTCTTC
CDR3: CASSQDSSGHPNEQFF
D: .
size: few
J: TRBJ2-1
V: TRBV4-1

DNA: TGTGCCAGCAGCGGCGGACGATCGGCAGGCCCTCAATACTACGAGCAGTACTTC
CDR3: CASSGGRSAGPQYYEQYF
D: .
size: many
J: TRBJ2-7
V: TRBV5-6

DNA: TGTGCCAGCAGCGCAGATAAACTAGCGGGAGCCGACAATGAGCAGTTCTTC
CDR3: CASSADKLAGADNEQFF
D: TRBD2
size: .
J: TRBJ2-1
V: TRBV9

DNA: TGTGCCAGTACAAACCCGACAATGGCTAACTATGGCTACACCTTC
CDR3: CASTNPTMANYGYTF
D: .
size: .
J: TRBJ1-2
V: TRBV19

DNA: TGTGCCATCAGTGAGTCAGGGAGAGAGACCCAGTACTTC
CDR3: CAISESGRETQYF
D: .
size: .
J: TRBJ2-5
V: TRBV10-3

DNA: TGCAGTGCTAGTTCGGCTCTAGCGGGGGGACCCACAGATACGCAGTATTTT
CDR3: CSASSALAGGPTDTQYF
D: TRBD2
size: .
J: TRBJ2-3
V: TRBV20-1

DNA: TGTGCCAGCAGCGAACGGGACCCAGACAGGAAGACCCAGTACTTC
CDR3: CASSERDPDRKTQYF
D: .
size: few
J: TRBJ2-5
V: TRBV9

DNA: TGCAGTGATAGAGATGGAATAAGGACTAGTTTTGAGACCCAGTACTTC
CDR3: CSDRDGIRTSFETQYF
D: TRBD2
size: .
J: TRBJ2-5
V: TRBV20-1

DNA: TGTGCCAGCAGCACGAAACCCGGACCGGACAGGGTCGGCGGGGAGCTGTTTTTT
CDR3: CASSTKPGPDRVGGELFF
D: TRBD1
size: few
J: TRBJ2-2
V: TRBV9

DNA: TGTGCCAGCAAACGGAGAGGGGGCACTGAAGCTTTCTTT
CDR3: CASKRRGGTEAFF
D: .
size: few
J: TRBJ1-1
V: TRBV3-1

DNA: TGTGCCAGCAGCTTAACGCTCACCTCTGAAGCTTTCTTT
CDR3: CASSLTLTSEAFF
D: .
size: .
J: TRBJ1-1
V: TRBV7-3

DNA: TGTGCCAGCAGCTTCCAGAGGGGGACCCAGTACTTC
CDR3: CASSFQRGTQYF
D: .
size: .
J: TRBJ2-5
V: TRBV11-2

DNA: TGTGCCAGCAGTTTAACTAGCGGGGGCTCCTACGAGCAGTACTTC
CDR3: CASSLTSGGSYEQYF
D: TRBD2
size: many
J: TRBJ2-7
V: TRBV12-3/TRBV12-4

DNA: TGTGCCAGCAGAGGACAGGTTGGCTACACCTTC
CDR3: CASRGQVGYTF
D: TRBD1
size: .
J: TRBJ1-2
V: TRBV12-3/TRBV12-4

DNA: TGTGCCAGCAGTCGTACACTAGCGGGATCCTACAATGAGCAGTTCTTC
CDR3: CASSRTLAGSYNEQFF
D: TRBD2
size: .
J: TRBJ2-1
V: TRBV6-5

DNA: TGTGCCATCAGGGACAGCCTCCAAGAGACCCAGTACTTC
CDR3: CAIRDSLQETQYF
D: .
size: few
J: TRBJ2-5
V: TRBV10-3

DNA: TGTGCCAGCAGCTTAGGGGGACACCGCACAGATACGCAGTATTTT
CDR3: CASSLGGHRTDTQYF
D: .
size: .
J: TRBJ2-3
V: TRBV7-3